Detailed here is one T cell receptor (beta chain). The entry originates in a study of OX40 agonist ivuxolimab in advanced cancers. Sequencing was performed with immunoSEQ multiplex PCR; in TCRdb, only in-frame clones are kept and a portion is missing. Among around 20,000 clones, 65% to 80% were seen once, and the ten largest hold under 25%. This specimen consisted of CD4+ or CD8+ T cells sorted from blood, obtained in a trial of the OX40 agonist ivuxolimab. The receptor was derived from an adult with an advanced solid tumor such as melanoma, head and neck, liver or kidney cancer.

The CDR3 is CASSPFHSGGSSYEQYF. The CDR3 DNA follows: TGCGCCAGCAGCCCCTTCCACTCGGGCGGAAGCTCCTACGAGCAGTACTTC. The rearrangement joins TRBV4-1 to TRBJ2-7; unclear D gene. The V gene's germline CDR1 is MGHRA and CDR2 YSYEKL. Trimming shortened V by 4 bases and J by 0 bases, and 19 bases separated the two germline ends. This CDR3 is 17 amino acids long.